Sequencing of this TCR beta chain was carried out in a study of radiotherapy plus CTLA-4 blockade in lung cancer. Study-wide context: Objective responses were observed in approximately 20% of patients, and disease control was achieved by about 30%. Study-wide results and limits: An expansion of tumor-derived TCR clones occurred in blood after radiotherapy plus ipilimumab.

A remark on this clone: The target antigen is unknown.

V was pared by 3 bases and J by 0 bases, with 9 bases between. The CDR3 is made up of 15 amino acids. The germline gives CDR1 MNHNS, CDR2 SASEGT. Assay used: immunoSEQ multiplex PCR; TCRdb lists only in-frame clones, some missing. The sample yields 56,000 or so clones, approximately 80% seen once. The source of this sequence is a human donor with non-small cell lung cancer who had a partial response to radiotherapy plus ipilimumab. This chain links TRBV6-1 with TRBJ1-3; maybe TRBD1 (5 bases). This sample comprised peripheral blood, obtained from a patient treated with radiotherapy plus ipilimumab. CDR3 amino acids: CASSDGGISGNTIYF. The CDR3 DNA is TGTGCCAGCAGTGATGGGGGGATCTCTGGAAACACCATATATTTT.